Below, one TCR beta chain is given with its context. Its specificity is not known. This entry comes from a study of OX40 agonist ivuxolimab in advanced cancers. Looking at the study overall: A history of anti-PD-1, anti-PD-L1 or anti-CTLA-4 therapy was acceptable, and roughly 40% had some. Notes on the study in general: In the 0.1 to 3.0 mg/kg range, CD4+ and CD8+ blood T cells had expanded clonally by week 6.

The V gene end was trimmed by 1 base and the J gene end by 7 bases; junction bases not matched to a gene: 6. This CDR3 is 14 amino acids long. Germline assignment: CDR1 LGHNT and CDR2 FRNRAP. Generated by immunoSEQ multiplex PCR, the TCRdb table keeps only in-frame clones and is missing some. The sample lists roughly 69,000 clones, around four fifths occurring once. Patients who had autoimmune disease history or got systemic immunosuppression were left out. Sequencing was performed on CD4+ or CD8+ T cells sorted from blood, taken in a trial of the OX40 agonist ivuxolimab. The V gene is TRBV12-5, the J gene TRBJ1-2; 7 bases are shared with TRBD1. The origin of this receptor is an adult with an advanced solid tumor such as melanoma, head and neck, liver or kidney cancer. The CDR3 protein is CASGLGDRVFGYTF. In nucleotides, the CDR3 is TGTGCTAGTGGTTTGGGCGACAGGGTGTTTGGCTACACCTTC.